This entry lists 27 T cell receptor beta chains sequenced from one sample in a study of cytomegalovirus exposure and HLA in healthy donors. It was with 60 Vbeta and 13 Jbeta primers that the PCR ran. Sequencing used immunoSEQ multiplex PCR; TCRdb keeps in-frame clones, though not all of them. The data show 160,000 or so clones, 65% to 80% seen once. The material sequenced was PBMCs. Receptors were obtained from a man aged 40-49 years in good health and CMV-seronegative.

This clone is a singleton in its sample. The chain carries TRBV6-1 and TRBJ2-5, with no clear D. V was cut by 4 bases and J by 5 bases, with 11 bases left in between. The CDR3 loop spans 13 amino acids. Germline CDR1 MNHNS, CDR2 SASEGT. CDR3: CASSVVGWETQYF. DNA of the CDR3: TGTGCCAGCAGTGTGGTGGGCTGGGAGACCCAGTACTTC.

The V gene is TRBV6-4, the J gene TRBJ2-1, with TRBD2 matching over 15 bases. The germline gives CDR1 MRHNA, CDR2 SNTAGT. J gave up 7 bases and V 3 bases, and 4 bases lay outside the gene matches. This CDR3 has 16 amino acids. The CDR3 reads CASSDSGTSGRNEQFF. CDR3 in DNA: TGTGCCAGCAGTGATTCCGGGACTAGCGGGAGGAATGAGCAGTTCTTC.

The chain uses TRBV21-1 and TRBJ2-7; TRBD1 is the table's D call, not checked against the DNA. TRBV21-1 is noted as a pseudogene. This CDR3 has 17 amino acids. The CDR3 loop reads CASSEPPRTGGMDEQYF. CDR3 bases: TGTGCCAGCAGCGAACCACCGAGGACAGGGGGCATGGACGAGCAGTACTTC.

The CDR3 is CASRSKRDRPYEQYF. The CDR3 bases are TGTGCCAGCAGATCCAAAAGGGACAGGCCTTACGAGCAGTACTTC. This chain links TRBV6-5 with TRBJ2-7, with TRBD1 identical over 8 bases. After removal of 6 bases from V and 4 bases from J, the junction contained 11 bases not matched to a gene. The V gene's germline CDR1 is MNHEY and CDR2 SVGAGI. The length of the CDR3 is 15 residues.

The chain joins TRBV7-2 to TRBJ1-6; weak D call: TRBD1 (5 bases). V was shortened by 3 bases and J by 9 bases, with 12 bases between the two germline ends. Per the germline V gene, CDR1 is SGHTA and CDR2 is FQGNSA. The CDR3 is 14 amino acids. This chain's CDR3 is CASSLGLNGSPLHF. DNA for the CDR3: TGTGCCAGCAGCTTGGGGCTAAACGGTTCACCCCTCCACTTT.

This clone was detected a few times. The CDR3 DNA follows: TGTGCCAGTAGTATCCGACAGGGGACCTACGAGCAGTACTTC. It translates to CASSIRQGTYEQYF. The chain joins TRBV19 to TRBJ2-7, with TRBD1 matching over 8 bases. This CDR3 has 14 residues. V gave up 3 bases and J gave up 2 bases; unmatched junction bases: 3. CDR1 is LNHDA, CDR2 SQIVND, per germline (reference sequence).

The chain is built from TRBV2 and TRBJ2-1, with D possibly being TRBD2 (7 bases). The CDR3 is 16 residues long. V lost 8 bases and J lost 6, with 23 bases in between. Germline V lookup: CDR1 SNHLY, CDR2 FYNNEI. This CDR3 reads CASQRGVGRMGNEQFF. The CDR3 DNA sequence: TGTGCCAGCCAGAGGGGGGTCGGGAGGATGGGCAATGAGCAGTTCTTC.

This chain joins TRBV28 and TRBJ1-1; the D gene is possibly TRBD1 (5 bases). With 3 bases removed from V and 1 base from J, the gap between germline ends came to 12 bases. Germline V lookup: CDR1 MDHEN, CDR2 SYDVKM. CDR3 length: 15 amino acids. In DNA, the CDR3 is TGTGCCAGCAGTTTTGTAGGGGCCGAGAACACTGAAGCTTTCTTT. It specifies CASSFVGAENTEAFF.

V and J are TRBV6-1 and TRBJ2-5, with 10 bases fitting TRBD1. After removal of 6 bases from V and 5 bases from J, the junction contained 9 bases not matched to a gene. Germline CDR1 MNHNS, CDR2 SASEGT. The CDR3 has 15 amino acids. This CDR3 reads CASRTGGPPGETQYF. As DNA, the CDR3 is TGTGCCAGCAGGACAGGGGGCCCTCCGGGGGAGACCCAGTACTTC.

This clone was recorded once. In the same sample, other DNA sequences code for this CDR3. The gene calls are TRBV18 and TRBJ2-7; no clear D. The CDR3 is 12 amino acids. Trimming removed 2 bases at V and 5 bases at J, with 7 bases between. In germline, CDR1 is KGHSH, CDR2 LQKENI. The CDR3 spells CASSPSSHEQYF. CDR3 sequence (DNA): TGTGCCAGCTCACCATCGAGTCACGAGCAGTACTTC.

This clone was found once. The gene calls are TRBV7-2 and TRBJ1-1; 7 bases match TRBD1. Germline CDR1 SGHTA, CDR2 FQGNSA. Germline trimming cut 2 bases from V and 2 bases from J; bases unmatched to any gene: 5. This CDR3 is built from 15 residues. The CDR3 reads CASSLTGAGNTEAFF. The DNA of the CDR3 is TGTGCCAGCAGCTTAACAGGGGCGGGCAACACTGAAGCTTTCTTT.

The rearrangement uses TRBV6-6 and TRBJ2-1, with TRBD1 matching 9 bases. Germline trimming cut 8 bases from V and 7 bases from J; bases unmatched to any gene: 6. The CDR3 length is 13 residues. Germline V CDR1 and CDR2: MNHNY, SVGAGI (reference sequence). CDR3 region: CASLQGAVNEQFF. CDR3 coding DNA: TGTGCCAGCCTACAGGGGGCGGTAAATGAGCAGTTCTTC.

The rearrangement uses TRBV6-5 and TRBJ2-2, with D unresolved. Trimming shortened V by 2 bases and J by 6 bases, and 10 bases separated the two germline ends. CDR1 and CDR2 (germline): MNHEY, SVGAGI. The CDR3 runs to 14 residues. CDR3 amino acids: CASSYLIYAGELFF. The CDR3 DNA is TGTGCCAGCAGTTACCTAATTTACGCCGGGGAGCTGTTTTTT.

The chain is built from TRBV28 and TRBJ2-1, with 7 bases that match TRBD2. Trimming cost V 9 bases and J 9 bases; bases outside gene matches: 8. The CDR3 runs 12 residues. Per germline, CDR1 MDHEN and CDR2 SYDVKM. CDR3 DNA sequence: TGTGCCAGTAGGCGGGAGAAGGGTGAGCAGTTCTTC. This translates into CASRREKGEQFF.

On this clone itself: Germline is not matched at one junction end, which may reflect a read error. This chain connects TRBV7-9 to TRBJ2-5; 10 bases align to TRBD1. The germline V gene has CDR1 SEHNR and CDR2 FQNEAQ (reference sequence). This CDR3 spans 16 amino acids. CDR3 bases: TGTTCCAGCAGCTTCCGGGACAGGGGTTACCAAGAGACCCAGTACTTC. This gives the protein CSSSFRDRGYQETQYF.

This chain joins TRBV29-1 and TRBJ1-1, with 7 nucleotides matching TRBD1. J gave up 7 bases and V 4 bases, and 18 bases lay outside the gene matches. The CDR3 sequence is 16 residues long. From germline, CDR1 is SQVTM and CDR2 ANQGSEA. The CDR3 bases are TGCAGCGTTGTCTCTTGGCCACAGGGGAATGAGGGTGAAGCTTTCTTT. This codes for CSVVSWPQGNEGEAFF.

The table lists this clone with a few counts. The CDR3 sequence: CASSWASGKETQYF. The CDR3, as DNA: TGTGCCAGCAGCTGGGCTAGCGGGAAAGAGACCCAGTACTTC. The J gene is TRBJ2-5, the V gene TRBV14; 9 positions agree with TRBD2. The CDR3 length is 14 residues. The germline V gene encodes CDR1 SGHDN and CDR2 FVKESK. The V gene end was trimmed by 5 bases and the J gene end by 3 bases; junction bases not matched to a gene: 4.

This clone was seen a few times. The chain carries TRBV9 and TRBJ1-1, with D unresolved. Trimming removed 3 bases at V and 4 bases at J, with 7 bases between. The length of the CDR3 is 12 residues. CDR1 is SGDLS and CDR2 is YYNGEE in the germline V gene. Here the CDR3 reads CASSALATEAFF. The CDR3 DNA sequence: TGTGCCAGCAGCGCCTTGGCCACTGAAGCTTTCTTT.

CDR3 residues: CASSFQGFTGELFF. CDR3 DNA sequence: TGTGCCAGTAGTTTCCAGGGGTTCACCGGGGAGCTGTTTTTT. The chain uses TRBV19 and TRBJ2-2; possible D gene TRBD1, 6 bases. Germline V gene sequence: CDR1 LNHDA, CDR2 SQIVND (reference sequence). V lost 5 bases to trimming and J lost 4 bases, with 11 bases between them. The CDR3 covers 14 residues.

The genes are TRBV6-1 and TRBJ2-1; D may be TRBD2 (5 bases). This CDR3 region has 13 residues. Germline V lookup: CDR1 MNHNS, CDR2 SASEGT. V was shortened by 7 bases and J by 6 bases, with 13 bases between the two germline ends. CDR3 DNA: TGTGCCAGCAAACCAAGCGGACTCAATGAGCAGTTCTTC. Translation: CASKPSGLNEQFF.

The chain combines TRBV28 with TRBJ1-1, with D possibly matching TRBD1 (5 bases). The V gene's germline CDR1 is MDHEN and CDR2 SYDVKM. V lost 3 bases to trimming and J lost 1 base, with 6 bases between them. The CDR3 is 13 amino acids. CDR3 loop: CASSFGGNTEAFF. CDR3 DNA: TGTGCCAGCAGTTTCGGGGGGAACACTGAAGCTTTCTTT.

The chain is built from TRBV5-1 and TRBJ1-5; 7 nucleotides agree with TRBD1. CDR1 and CDR2 (germline): SGHRS, YFSETQ. The CDR3 contains 14 residues. V dropped 5 bases and J dropped 3; count of bases not matched to a gene: 5. CDR3 region: CASSSGQNNQPQHF. The CDR3 DNA reads as TGCGCCAGCAGTTCGGGACAGAACAATCAGCCCCAGCATTTT.

The chain links TRBV25-1 to TRBJ2-1; D is perhaps TRBD2 (5 bases). The CDR3 is 13 amino acids. The germline V and J ends were trimmed by 3 bases and 8 bases, with 11 bases remaining between them. Germline V gene data show CDR1 as MGHDK and CDR2 as SYGVNS. The DNA of the CDR3 is TGTGCCAGCAGTGAGCGGACTGCCGATGAGCAGTTCTTC. Its protein product is CASSERTADEQFF.

This chain links TRBV11-2 with TRBJ1-1; D perhaps matches TRBD1 (5 bases). Germline CDR1 reads SGHAT; CDR2 reads FQNNGV. Trimming removed 4 bases at V and 1 base at J, with 16 bases between. The CDR3 contains 16 residues. CDR3 bases: TGTGCCAGCAGCTCTCGTACGACAGCGACGAACACTGAAGCTTTCTTT. Residues: CASSSRTTATNTEAFF.

The chain is built from TRBV28 and TRBJ1-1; D is uncertain. V was cut by 8 bases and J by 0 bases, with 19 bases left in between. This CDR3 region has 16 residues. Germline V gene sequence: CDR1 MDHEN, CDR2 SYDVKM. CDR3 sequence (DNA): TGTGCCAGCTTACCAAGTCCCGTAGTTATGAACACTGAAGCTTTCTTT. Translated: CASLPSPVVMNTEAFF.

A few counts support this clone. The chain employs TRBV11-2 and TRBJ2-7; TRBD1 is a possible D gene (6 bases). V was cut by 3 bases and J by 4 bases, with 10 bases left in between. Germline V gene sequence: CDR1 SGHAT, CDR2 FQNNGV. This CDR3 is 13 amino acids long. CDR3 nucleotides: TGTGCCAGCAGCTTCCCAGGGGTGTACGAGCAGTACTTC. Protein product: CASSFPGVYEQYF.

The chain is built from TRBV5-6 and TRBJ2-5; 8 bases are shared with TRBD2. Germline CDR1 is SGHDT and CDR2 is YYEEEE. The CDR3 is made up of 15 amino acids. V gave up 3 bases and J gave up 0 bases; unmatched junction bases: 4. CDR3 in DNA: TGTGCCAGCAGCTCACGACTAGCGAACCAAGAGACCCAGTACTTC. Translating it yields CASSSRLANQETQYF.